Each of the 9 T cell receptor beta chains below was sequenced from the same sample in a study of T cell repertoires in ileal Crohn's disease. The assay was immunoSEQ multiplex PCR, and TCRdb's table has in-frame clones only and misses some. There are about 6,900 clones in the sample; about 83% occur only once, and roughly 4.8% lies in the top ten. Sample: ileal tissue. The receptors originated from an adult with Crohn's disease.

V and J are TRBV29-1 and TRBJ2-5; 8 bases fit TRBD1. This CDR3 region has 11 residues. Germline CDR1 and CDR2: SQVTM and ANQGSEA. V gave up 6 bases and J gave up 4 bases; unmatched junction bases: 1. The CDR3 region is CSVGQGETQYF. For the CDR3, the DNA is TGCAGCGTAGGACAGGGAGAGACCCAGTACTTC.

The J gene is TRBJ2-7, the V gene TRBV2; 8 bases fit TRBD2. The CDR3 length is 12 residues. The germline CDR1 and CDR2 sequences are SNHLY and FYNNEI. V trimming: 7 bases; J trimming: 7 bases; junction bases outside the gene matches: 6. The DNA for the CDR3 is TGTGCCAGCAACGGGAGGGCGCGTGAGCAGTACTTC. Translation gives CASNGRAREQYF.

This sequence joins TRBV9 and TRBJ1-4, with a weak D call TRBD1 (5 bases). The CDR3 is 16 residues long. From germline, CDR1 is SGDLS and CDR2 YYNGEE. The V and J ends lost 1 base and 5 bases respectively, with 15 bases between them. For the CDR3, the DNA is TGTGCCAGCAGCGTACACTGGGGCGCTGAAAATGAAAAACTGTTTTTT. This sequence encodes CASSVHWGAENEKLFF.

This chain connects TRBV19 to TRBJ1-5, with 7 bases that match TRBD1. This CDR3 has 15 amino acids. Germline CDR1 and CDR2: LNHDA and SQIVND (reference sequence). The ends lost 7 bases at V and 7 bases at J; junction bases unmatched: 13. CDR3 nucleotides: TGTGCCAGTAATCCCGAAACAGGGGTTCTCCAGCCCCAGCATTTT. Residues: CASNPETGVLQPQHF.

This clone was counted between two and nine times. The rearrangement uses TRBV6-4 and TRBJ1-1; possibly TRBD1 for D (6 bases). Germline V gives CDR1 MRHNA, CDR2 SNTAGT. The CDR3 contains 13 residues. Trimming removed 5 bases at V and 1 base at J, with 8 bases between. In nucleotides, the CDR3 is TGTGCCAGCAGTAGGACAGAGAACACTGAAGCTTTCTTT. This encodes CASSRTENTEAFF.

This clone was observed a few times. V is TRBV28 and J is TRBJ2-1; no firm D call. The CDR3 contains 13 residues. Trimming took off 6 bases at V and 8 bases at J, with 14 bases between the two ends. In germline, CDR1 is MDHEN, CDR2 SYDVKM. The CDR3 is CASSPIDKDEQFF. The DNA for the CDR3 is TGTGCCAGCAGCCCCATCGACAAGGATGAGCAGTTCTTC.

This rearrangement joins TRBV5-6 to TRBJ2-4; 9 bases are shared with TRBD2. Germline assignment: CDR1 SGHDT and CDR2 YYEEEE. The CDR3 extends over 18 amino acids. With 2 bases clipped from V and 0 bases from J, the junction kept 9 bases outside the gene matches. For the CDR3, the DNA is TGTGCCAGCAGCTTAATCGCTAGCGGGAAAGGAGCCAAAAACATTCAGTACTTC. Protein: CASSLIASGKGAKNIQYF.

This clone is a singleton in its sample. The chain has TRBV18 and TRBJ1-2; D call uncertain. The CDR3 runs to 12 residues. Looked up from germline, CDR1 is KGHSH and CDR2 is LQKENI. Trimming left V 2 bases short and J 8 bases short, with 9 bases between. CDR3 DNA: TGTGCCAGCTCACCAGGGCTCGCCGGCTACACCTTC. Its protein is CASSPGLAGYTF.

The rearrangement links TRBV2 to TRBJ2-3, with D perhaps TRBD2 (6 bases). V lost 8 bases, J lost 4 bases, and 19 bases lay in between. The germline gives CDR1 SNHLY, CDR2 FYNNEI. The CDR3 totals 15 residues. The DNA for the CDR3 is TGTGCCAGCGCCATGAACGGAGGGGCCGCAGATACGCAGTATTTT. Residues: CASAMNGGAADTQYF.